Below, 32 T cell receptor beta chains from the same sample are listed, as sequenced in a study of Graves' ophthalmopathy and Graves' hyperthyroidism. From RNA, the CDR3 regions of TCR beta chains were amplified and sequenced. A first-round RT-PCR used HTBI primers, followed by a second-round multiplex PCR. TCRdb called the multiplex PCR reads again in MiXCR, with one record for every CDR3 protein. The sample contains approximately 640,000 distinct CDR3 sequences, about two fifths of which appear only once. The material sequenced was peripheral blood. The origin of the receptors is an adult man with Graves' ophthalmopathy.

In this sample, this clonotype turned up a few times. The chain uses TRBV4-2 and TRBJ2-7; 9 nucleotides match TRBD2. The CDR3 has 15 residues. Per germline, CDR1 LGHNA and CDR2 YNFKEQ. J gave up 0 bases and V 4 bases, and 4 bases lay outside the gene matches. CDR3 amino acids: CASSLASGTSYEQYF. The CDR3 DNA is TGTGCCAGCAGCCTGGCTAGCGGGACCTCCTACGAGCAGTACTTC.

A few counts support this clonotype. CDR3 sequence: CASTSLGTVEAFF. In DNA form, the CDR3 reads TGTGCCAGTACTTCTCTCGGGACAGTTGAAGCTTTCTTT. The chain uses TRBV19 and TRBJ1-1; 7 bases are a match to TRBD1. CDR3 length: 13 residues. V dropped 7 bases and J dropped 7; count of bases not matched to a gene: 9. Germline CDR1 LNHDA, CDR2 SQIVND (reference sequence).

Concerning this clonotype: Its ends do not fully match the called genes, so a read error is possible. The chain carries TRBV20-1 and TRBJ2-7; 8 nucleotides agree with TRBD1. The CDR3 has 12 residues. Germline V lookup: CDR1 DFQATT, CDR2 SNEGSKA (reference sequence). The CDR3 here is CSAHRGNYEQYF. The CDR3 coding sequence is TGTAGTGCTCACAGGGGGAACTACGAGCAGTACTTC.

For this clonotype: A read error may be the cause here, since a much bigger clone is one base away. The CDR3 nucleotides are TGTGCCAGCAGCGTGAGCCCCCGGCTAATGGCCCAGCATTTT. Translating gives CASSVSPRLMAQHF. The chain has TRBV11-2 and TRBJ1-5; D is uncertain. Germline V CDR1 and CDR2: SGHAT, FQNNGV. V was pared by 5 bases and J by 11 bases, with 19 bases between. There are 14 residues in the CDR3.

This clonotype was seen a few times. The V and J genes are TRBV2 and TRBJ2-3, with TRBD2 matching over 7 bases. Unmatched junction bases numbered 6, after V lost 2 bases and J lost 4 bases. This CDR3 is 15 amino acids long. The germline CDR1 and CDR2 sequences are SNHLY and FYNNEI. CDR3 loop: CASSETAGRSDTQYF. CDR3 nucleotide sequence: TGTGCCAGCAGTGAAACAGCGGGAAGATCAGATACGCAGTATTTT.

This clonotype was picked up one time. The chain is built from TRBV29-1 and TRBJ1-4; 9 bases match TRBD1. The CDR3 sequence is 19 residues long. Germline assignment: CDR1 SQVTM and CDR2 ANQGSEA. The ends lost 1 base at V and 6 bases at J; junction bases unmatched: 18. The CDR3: CSVEGGAKTGGRSDEKLFF. The CDR3 DNA reads TGCAGCGTTGAAGGGGGAGCCAAGACAGGGGGGCGTAGTGATGAAAAACTGTTTTTT. Drawing the rest from reference TRBV29-1 and TRBJ1-4, the complete variable domain is SAVISQKPSRDICQRGTSLTIQCQVDSQVTMMFWYRQQPGQSLTLIATANQGSEATYESGFVIDKFPISRPNLTFSTLTVSNMSPEDSSIYLCSVEGGAKTGGRSDEKLFFGSGTQLSVL.

Many counts were recorded for this clonotype. V is TRBV7-8 and J is TRBJ1-5, with D maybe TRBD1 (5 bases). The V end lost 1 base, the J end lost 2 bases, and 9 bases lay between the germline ends. The CDR3 consists of 15 residues. Germline-derived CDR1 and CDR2 are SGHVS and FQNEAQ. Here the CDR3 reads CASSLEATGNQPQHF. Written as DNA, the CDR3 is TGTGCCAGCAGCTTAGAGGCGACAGGCAATCAGCCCCAGCATTTT.

This clonotype has a handful of counts. The chain carries TRBV9 and TRBJ2-7, with D unresolved. V shed 4 bases and J shed 3 bases, with 14 bases lying between them. The CDR3 contains 14 residues. The germline CDR1 and CDR2 sequences are SGDLS and YYNGEE. The CDR3 nucleotides read TGTGCCAGCAGCCCCTCGGGTCCAAGCTACGAGCAGTACTTC. This encodes CASSPSGPSYEQYF. The full variable domain, rest sourced from reference TRBV9 and TRBJ2-7, is DSGVTQTPKHLITATGQRVTLRCSPRSGDLSVYWYQQSLDQGLQFLIQYYNGEERAKGNILERFSAQQFPDLHSELNLSSLELGDSALYFCASSPSGPSYEQYFGPGTRLTVT.

About this clonotype: A much more abundant neighbour one base away suggests this may be a read error. J is TRBJ1-1 and V is TRBV5-5; D is uncertain. This CDR3 is 15 amino acids long. From germline, CDR1 is SGHKS and CDR2 YYEKEE (reference sequence). The V end was cut by 1 base, the J end by 1 base, with 11 bases between. The CDR3 spells CASSLPPGGNTEAFF. CDR3 bases: TGTGCCAGCAGCTTGCCTCCAGGCGGGAACACTGAAGCTTTCTTT.

This clonotype was counted ten times or more. The gene calls are TRBV19 and TRBJ2-2; D is unclear. Trimming pared 7 bases from V and 9 bases from J, leaving 12 bases between. The CDR3 runs to 12 residues. Looked up from germline, CDR1 is LNHDA and CDR2 is SQIVND (reference sequence). As DNA, the CDR3 is TGTGCCAGTACCCTACCGACCTGGGAGCTGTTTTTT. As protein: CASTLPTWELFF.

Concerning this clonotype itself: Without the conserved terminal phenylalanine or tryptophan, this CDR3 likely stems from a read error. The V and J genes are TRBV2 and TRBJ1-2; D possibly corresponds to TRBD1 (6 bases). The CDR3 has 13 amino acids. The germline CDR1 and CDR2 sequences are SNHLY and FYNNEI. V was cut by 3 bases and J by 8 bases, with 13 bases left in between. The chain's CDR3 is CASSEARGGGYTL. For the CDR3, the DNA is TGTGCCAGCAGTGAGGCCAGGGGAGGAGGCTACACCCTC.

This clonotype was observed a single time. One base away lies a much larger clone, so this may be a sequencing read error. The rearrangement joins TRBV20-1 to TRBJ1-3; D not resolved. Germline CDR1 and CDR2: DFQATT and SNEGSKA (reference sequence). The CDR3 is 14 amino acids. V was clipped by 3 bases and J by 0 bases, with 9 bases between them. As DNA, the CDR3 is TGCAGTGCTAGCCGACCGTACTCTGGAAACACCATATATTTT. Protein sequence: CSASRPYSGNTIYF.

This clonotype was picked up many times. The genes are TRBV5-1 and TRBJ2-7; no reliable D call. Germline CDR1 and CDR2: SGHRS and YFSETQ. V lost 4 bases, J lost 3 bases, and 14 bases lay in between. This CDR3 is 14 amino acids long. Written as DNA, the CDR3 is TGCGCCAGCAGCCTTACGGCCGATTTCTACGAGCAGTACTTC. This sequence encodes CASSLTADFYEQYF.

The chain has TRBV7-9 and TRBJ2-7; TRBD1 is a possible D gene (5 bases). Trimming removed 5 bases from V and 4 bases from J, with 21 bases in between. CDR1 SEHNR and CDR2 FQNEAQ come from the germline V gene (reference sequence). This CDR3 contains 16 residues. The CDR3 DNA reads as TGTGCCAGCAGCCCAGGGCCCCCTGGCCAGGTATACGAGCAGTACTTC. Protein: CASSPGPPGQVYEQYF.

This chain links TRBV4-2 with TRBJ1-2; D is ambiguous. V was pared by 3 bases and J by 0 bases, with 17 bases between. The length of the CDR3 is 17 residues. Germline V gene sequence: CDR1 LGHNA, CDR2 YNFKEQ. CDR3: CASSHSLKPLPNYGYTF. CDR3 sequence (DNA): TGTGCCAGCAGCCATAGTTTGAAACCCCTTCCTAACTATGGCTACACCTTC.

In its sample, this clonotype was seen a few times. This chain links TRBV24-1 with TRBJ2-3; 9 nucleotides agree with TRBD1. In germline, CDR1 is KGHDR, CDR2 SFDVKD. V dropped 5 bases and J dropped 4; count of bases not matched to a gene: 9. CDR3 size: 16 residues. In nucleotides, the CDR3 is TGTGCCACCAGTGGCCCATCGTACAGGGGGCCAGATACGCAGTATTTT. Translated: CATSGPSYRGPDTQYF.

V is TRBV7-9 and J is TRBJ2-2; 7 bases are a match to TRBD1. From germline, CDR1 is SEHNR and CDR2 FQNEAQ (reference sequence). The CDR3 extends over 15 amino acids. With V trimmed by 5 bases and J by 9 bases, 12 bases remained unmatched. The CDR3 nucleotides are TGTGCCAGCAGCCGATTGACAGGGCTTGGGTGGGAGCTGTTTTTT. It is translated as CASSRLTGLGWELFF. Full variable domain (rest looked up from reference TRBV7-9 and TRBJ2-2): DTGVSQNPRHKITKRGQNVTFRCDPISEHNRLYWYRQTLGQGPEFLTYFQNEAQLEKSRLLSDRFSAERPKGSFSTLEIQRTEQGDSAMYLCASSRLTGLGWELFFGEGSRLTVL.

For the CDR3, the DNA is TGTGCCAGCAGCTCAAGACAGGGAGTGACCGGGGAGCTGTTTTTT. Translated, it gives CASSSRQGVTGELFF. The chain recombines TRBV7-3 with TRBJ2-2; 7 positions agree with TRBD1. Germline CDR1 is SGHTA and CDR2 is FQGTGA. This CDR3 region has 15 residues. After removal of 4 bases from V and 5 bases from J, the junction contained 7 bases not matched to a gene.

The chain combines TRBV19 with TRBJ1-1; 12 bases are shared with TRBD1. V lost 8 bases to trimming and J lost 8 bases; unmatched junction nucleotides: 6. The CDR3 extends over 13 amino acids. Germline assignment: CDR1 LNHDA and CDR2 SQIVND (reference sequence). As DNA, the CDR3 is TGTGCCAGTCATCGCGGGACAGGGGGCGAAGCTTTCTTT. As protein: CASHRGTGGEAFF.

The table lists this clonotype with a few counts. The chain has TRBV29-1 and TRBJ2-1; D is uncertain. Trimming pared 2 bases from V and 2 bases from J, leaving 7 bases between. The CDR3 runs to 13 residues. Germline V lookup: CDR1 SQVTM, CDR2 ANQGSEA. The CDR3: CSVERTAYNEQFF. Written as DNA, the CDR3 is TGCAGCGTTGAAAGGACGGCCTACAATGAGCAGTTCTTC.

This clonotype occurred once. This may be a read error, as it is one base from a much larger clone. The chain recombines TRBV7-9 with TRBJ1-1, with TRBD1 as a possible D gene (5 bases). This CDR3 spans 12 amino acids. With 5 bases removed from V and 8 bases from J, the gap between germline ends came to 12 bases. Per the germline V gene, CDR1 is SEHNR and CDR2 is FQNEAQ (reference sequence). In DNA form, the CDR3 reads TGTGCCAGCAGCGTAGATGGACAAGAAGCTTTCTTT. Encoded protein: CASSVDGQEAFF.

This clonotype was seen just once. The rearrangement uses TRBV19 and TRBJ1-5; D ambiguous. Germline-derived CDR1 and CDR2 are LNHDA and SQIVND (reference sequence). The CDR3 is 12 residues long. The V gene lost 7 bases and the J gene lost 3 bases, with 7 bases spanning the gap. The CDR3 reads CASNTPNQPQHF. The CDR3 DNA is TGTGCCAGTAACACACCCAATCAGCCCCAGCATTTT. Variable domain in full (rest from reference TRBV19 and TRBJ1-5): DGGITQSPKYLFRKEGQNVTLSCEQNLNHDAMYWYRQDPGQGLRLIYYSQIVNDFQKGDIAEGYSVSREKKESFPLTVTSAQKNPTAFYLCASNTPNQPQHFGDGTRLSIL.

There are a few counts of this clonotype. The J gene is TRBJ1-3, the V gene TRBV9, with a possible D match to TRBD1 (6 bases). Germline lookup yields CDR1 SGDLS and CDR2 YYNGEE. The V gene lost 4 bases and the J gene lost 2 bases, with 13 bases spanning the gap. The CDR3 has 15 amino acids. The CDR3, as DNA: TGTGCCAGCAGCACACAGGGAGAAACTGGAAACACCATATATTTT. Translated: CASSTQGETGNTIYF.

Regarding this clonotype: At one of its ends the junction is not consistent with the germline gene, which may arise from a read error. The chain employs TRBV12-3 or TRBV12-4 and TRBJ1-5; the D is unclear. CDR3 length equals 13 residues. The CDR3 loop reads CASSPYSNQSQHF. The CDR3 DNA reads TGTGCCAGCAGTCCGTATAGCAATCAGTCCCAGCATTTT.

The CDR3 spells CASSLKQRANTEAFF. The CDR3 coding sequence is TGTGCCAGCAGCTTAAAACAGCGGGCGAACACTGAAGCTTTCTTT. This sequence joins TRBV7-9 and TRBJ1-1; D gene unclear. CDR3 length equals 15 residues. V lost 2 bases and J 1 base, leaving 11 bases between the germline ends. The germline gives CDR1 SEHNR, CDR2 FQNEAQ (reference sequence).

The chain combines TRBV7-9 with TRBJ2-7; perhaps TRBD2 as D (6 bases). The CDR3 sequence is 14 residues long. Trimming stripped 5 bases from V and 0 bases from J, with 11 bases between. Germline assignment: CDR1 SEHNR and CDR2 FQNEAQ (reference sequence). The chain's CDR3 is CASSRGSGSYEQYF. The CDR3 nucleotides read TGTGCCAGCAGCCGGGGTAGCGGCTCCTACGAGCAGTACTTC. Based on the CDR3 plus reference TRBV7-9 and TRBJ2-7, the full variable domain is DTGVSQNPRHKITKRGQNVTFRCDPISEHNRLYWYRQTLGQGPEFLTYFQNEAQLEKSRLLSDRFSAERPKGSFSTLEIQRTEQGDSAMYLCASSRGSGSYEQYFGPGTRLTVT.

This clonotype has ten or more counts. This sequence joins TRBV7-9 and TRBJ1-3; tentative D call: TRBD1 (6 bases). V lost 2 bases to trimming and J lost 0 bases, with 11 bases between them. This CDR3 is built from 16 residues. Germline values: CDR1 SEHNR, CDR2 FQNEAQ (reference sequence). The CDR3 loop reads CASSLPGAPSGNTIYF. The CDR3 DNA is TGTGCCAGCAGCTTACCAGGGGCACCCTCTGGAAACACCATATATTTT. Variable domain in full (rest from reference TRBV7-9 and TRBJ1-3): DTGVSQNPRHKITKRGQNVTFRCDPISEHNRLYWYRQTLGQGPEFLTYFQNEAQLEKSRLLSDRFSAERPKGSFSTLEIQRTEQGDSAMYLCASSLPGAPSGNTIYFGEGSWLTVV.

This clonotype appeared many times. The genes are TRBV4-1 and TRBJ1-2; possible D gene TRBD1, 5 bases. V shed 2 bases and J shed 2 bases, with 15 bases lying between them. CDR1 and CDR2 (germline): MGHRA, YSYEKL. The CDR3 runs 16 residues. The CDR3 coding sequence is TGCGCCAGCAGCCAACTCGGCCGCAGGGTGAACTATGGCTACACCTTC. Its protein is CASSQLGRRVNYGYTF.

The chain recombines TRBV4-2 with TRBJ2-7, with D unresolved. The germline V and J ends were trimmed by 0 bases and 1 base, with 7 bases remaining between them. The CDR3 length is 14 residues. Germline CDR1 is LGHNA and CDR2 is YNFKEQ. CDR3 amino acids: CASSQEARSYEQYF. Here the CDR3 DNA reads TGTGCCAGCAGCCAAGAGGCCAGGTCCTACGAGCAGTACTTC.

The rearrangement joins TRBV7-6 to TRBJ2-2, with D possibly TRBD1 on 5 matching bases. The V gene's germline CDR1 is SGHVS and CDR2 FNYEAQ. The V and J ends lost 2 bases and 1 base respectively, with 8 bases between them. The CDR3 sequence is 15 residues long. CDR3 in amino acids: CASSLKGLNTGELFF. CDR3 nucleotides: TGTGCCAGCAGCTTAAAGGGGCTGAACACCGGGGAGCTGTTTTTT.

This clonotype was seen repeatedly, ten times or more. The chain combines TRBV4-3 with TRBJ2-2, with D uncertain. The germline CDR1 and CDR2 sequences are LGHNA and YSLEER. Trimming pared 2 bases from V and 1 base from J, leaving 5 bases between. The length of the CDR3 is 14 residues. CDR3 protein: CASSQSGNTGELFF. The DNA for the CDR3 is TGCGCCAGCAGCCAATCAGGGAACACCGGGGAGCTGTTTTTT.

The CDR3 DNA sequence: TGTGCCAGCAGCATAGGTCCGGCACCAATCTCCTACGAGCAGTACTTC. Translation: CASSIGPAPISYEQYF. This chain connects TRBV5-6 to TRBJ2-7; D gene uncertain. Per germline, CDR1 SGHDT and CDR2 YYEEEE. The V end lost 4 bases, the J end lost 0 bases, and 17 bases lay between the germline ends. CDR3 length: 16 residues.